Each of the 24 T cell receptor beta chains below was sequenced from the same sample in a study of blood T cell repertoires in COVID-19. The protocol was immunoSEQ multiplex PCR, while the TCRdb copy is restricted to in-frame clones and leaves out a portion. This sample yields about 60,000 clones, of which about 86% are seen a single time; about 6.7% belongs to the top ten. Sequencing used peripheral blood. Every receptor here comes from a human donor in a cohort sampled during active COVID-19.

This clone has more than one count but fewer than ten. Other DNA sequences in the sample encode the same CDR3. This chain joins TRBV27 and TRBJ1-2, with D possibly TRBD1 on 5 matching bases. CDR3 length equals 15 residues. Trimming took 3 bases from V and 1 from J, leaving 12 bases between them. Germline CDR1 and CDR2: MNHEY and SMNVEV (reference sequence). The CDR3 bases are TGTGCCAGCAGTTTTAGGGTCGGGGGTAACTATGGCTACACCTTC. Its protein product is CASSFRVGGNYGYTF.

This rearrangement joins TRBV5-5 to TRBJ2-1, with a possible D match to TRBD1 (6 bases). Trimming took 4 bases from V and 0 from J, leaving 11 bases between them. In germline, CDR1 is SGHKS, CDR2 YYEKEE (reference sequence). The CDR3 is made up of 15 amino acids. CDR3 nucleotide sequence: TGTGCCAGCAGCATTGACAGGACCTCCTACAATGAGCAGTTCTTC. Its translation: CASSIDRTSYNEQFF.

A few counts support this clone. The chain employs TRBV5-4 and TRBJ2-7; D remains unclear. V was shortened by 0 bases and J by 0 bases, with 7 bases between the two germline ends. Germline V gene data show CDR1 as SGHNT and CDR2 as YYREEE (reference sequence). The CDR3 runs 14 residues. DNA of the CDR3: TGTGCCAGCAGCTTGGCCCAGGACTCCTACGAGCAGTACTTC. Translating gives CASSLAQDSYEQYF.

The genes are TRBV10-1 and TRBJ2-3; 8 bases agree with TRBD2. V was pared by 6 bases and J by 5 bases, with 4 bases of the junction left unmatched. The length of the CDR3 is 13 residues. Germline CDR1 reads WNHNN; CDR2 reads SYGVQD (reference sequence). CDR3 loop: CASRREVGDTQYF. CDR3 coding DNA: TGCGCCAGCAGGCGGGAGGTTGGAGATACGCAGTATTTT.

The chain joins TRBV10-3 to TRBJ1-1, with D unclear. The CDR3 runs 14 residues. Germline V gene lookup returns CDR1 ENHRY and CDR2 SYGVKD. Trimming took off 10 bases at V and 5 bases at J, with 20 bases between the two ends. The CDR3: CATTRRESGTEAFF. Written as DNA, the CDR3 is TGTGCCACTACACGTAGGGAGAGTGGTACTGAAGCTTTCTTT.

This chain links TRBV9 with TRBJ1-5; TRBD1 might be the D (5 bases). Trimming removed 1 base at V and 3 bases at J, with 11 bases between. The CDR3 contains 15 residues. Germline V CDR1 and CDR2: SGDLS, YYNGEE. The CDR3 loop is CASSVQGLVNQPQHF. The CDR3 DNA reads TGTGCCAGCAGCGTACAGGGCTTGGTCAATCAGCCCCAGCATTTT.

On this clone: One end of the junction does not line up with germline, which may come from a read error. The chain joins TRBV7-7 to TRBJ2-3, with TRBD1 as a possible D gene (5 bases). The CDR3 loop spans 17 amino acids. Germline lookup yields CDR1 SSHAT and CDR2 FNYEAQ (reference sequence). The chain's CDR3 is CASSLGPAPTRTDTQYF. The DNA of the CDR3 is TGTGCTAGCAGCTTGGGGCCAGCCCCTACCCGCACAGATACGCAGTATTTT. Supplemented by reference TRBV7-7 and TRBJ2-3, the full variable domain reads GAGVSQSPRYKVTKRGQDVTLRCDPISSHATLYWYQQALGQGPEFLTYFNYEAQPDKSGLPSDRFSAERPEGSISTLTIQRTEQRDSAMYRCASSLGPAPTRTDTQYFGPGTRLTVL.

This CDR3 is CASTVSAGANEQFF. The CDR3 nucleotides are TGTGCCAGCACTGTTTCGGCGGGGGCGAATGAGCAGTTCTTC. The chain couples TRBV2 to TRBJ2-1, with D maybe TRBD2 (7 bases). The germline V gene encodes CDR1 SNHLY and CDR2 FYNNEI. This CDR3 is built from 14 residues. V lost 7 bases and J lost 7, with 17 bases in between.

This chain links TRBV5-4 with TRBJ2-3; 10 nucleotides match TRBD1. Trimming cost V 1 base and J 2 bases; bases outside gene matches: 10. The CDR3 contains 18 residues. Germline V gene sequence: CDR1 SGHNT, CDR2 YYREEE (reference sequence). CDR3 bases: TGTGCCAGCAGCTTGAAGACAGGGGGCGTCGACCCCACAGATACGCAGTATTTT. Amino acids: CASSLKTGGVDPTDTQYF.

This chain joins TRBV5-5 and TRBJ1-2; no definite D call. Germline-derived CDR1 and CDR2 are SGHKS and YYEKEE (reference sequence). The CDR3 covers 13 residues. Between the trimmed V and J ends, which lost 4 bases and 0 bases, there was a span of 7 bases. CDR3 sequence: CASSPPANYGYTF. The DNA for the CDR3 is TGTGCCAGCAGCCCCCCGGCTAACTATGGCTACACCTTC.

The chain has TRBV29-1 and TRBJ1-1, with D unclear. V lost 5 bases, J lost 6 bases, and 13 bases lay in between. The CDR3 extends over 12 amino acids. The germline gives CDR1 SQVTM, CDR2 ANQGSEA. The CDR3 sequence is CSVLIGGSEAFF. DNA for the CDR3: TGCAGCGTTTTGATCGGCGGTTCTGAAGCTTTCTTT.

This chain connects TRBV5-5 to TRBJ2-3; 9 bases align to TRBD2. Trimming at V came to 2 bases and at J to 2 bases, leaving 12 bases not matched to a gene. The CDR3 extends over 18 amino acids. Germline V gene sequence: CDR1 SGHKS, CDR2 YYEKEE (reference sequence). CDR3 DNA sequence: TGTGCCAGCAGCTTAAAACTTAGCGGGGGACCCTACACAGATACGCAGTATTTT. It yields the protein CASSLKLSGGPYTDTQYF.

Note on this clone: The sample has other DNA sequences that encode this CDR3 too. CDR3 sequence: CASSKDRTPGNTIYF. The DNA for the CDR3 is TGTGCCAGCAGCAAAGATAGGACACCTGGAAACACCATATATTTT. This chain uses TRBV6-5 with TRBJ1-3, with D perhaps matching TRBD1 (5 bases). V lost 6 bases to trimming and J lost 2 bases, with 14 bases between them. Per germline, CDR1 MNHEY and CDR2 SVGAGI. The CDR3 runs to 15 residues.

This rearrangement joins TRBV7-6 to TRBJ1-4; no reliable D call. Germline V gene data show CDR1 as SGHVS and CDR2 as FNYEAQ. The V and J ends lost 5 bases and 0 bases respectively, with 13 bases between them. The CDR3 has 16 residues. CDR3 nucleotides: TGTGCCAGCAGCGGGCCAGGAGGACCAACTAATGAAAAACTGTTTTTT. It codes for CASSGPGGPTNEKLFF.

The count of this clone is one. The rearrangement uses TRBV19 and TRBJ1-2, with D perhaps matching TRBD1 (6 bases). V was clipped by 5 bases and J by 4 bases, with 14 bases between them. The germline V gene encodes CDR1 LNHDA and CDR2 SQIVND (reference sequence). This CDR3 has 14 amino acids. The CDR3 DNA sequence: TGTGCCAGTAGTCGCGTGGTAGGGGGCTATGGCTACACCTTC. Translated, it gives CASSRVVGGYGYTF.

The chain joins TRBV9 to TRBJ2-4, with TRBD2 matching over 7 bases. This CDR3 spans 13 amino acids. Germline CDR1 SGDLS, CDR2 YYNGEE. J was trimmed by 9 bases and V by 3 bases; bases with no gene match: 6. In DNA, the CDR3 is TGTGCCAGCAGCGCCCGGGGGGAGAGCATTCAGTACTTC. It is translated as CASSARGESIQYF.

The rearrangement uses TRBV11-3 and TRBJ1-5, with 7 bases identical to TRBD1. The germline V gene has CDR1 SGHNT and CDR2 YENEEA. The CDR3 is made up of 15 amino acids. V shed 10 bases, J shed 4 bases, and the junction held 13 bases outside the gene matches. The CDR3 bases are TGTGCCACCCCTGAGTACAGGGGAGTAAATCAGCCCCAGCATTTT. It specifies CATPEYRGVNQPQHF. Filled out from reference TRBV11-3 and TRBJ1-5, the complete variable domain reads EAGVVQSPRYKIIEKKQPVAFWCNPISGHNTLYWYLQNLGQGPELLIRYENEEAVDDSQLPKDRFSAERLKGVDSTLKIQPAELGDSAVYLCATPEYRGVNQPQHFGDGTRLSIL.

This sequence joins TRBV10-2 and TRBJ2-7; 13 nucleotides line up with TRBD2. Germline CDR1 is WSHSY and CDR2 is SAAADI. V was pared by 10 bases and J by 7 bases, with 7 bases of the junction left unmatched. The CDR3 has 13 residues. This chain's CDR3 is CANGTSGAGEQYF. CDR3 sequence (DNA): TGCGCCAACGGGACTAGCGGGGCGGGAGAGCAGTACTTC.

The CDR3 here is CASSLSIPVSGRNSPLHF. CDR3 coding DNA: TGTGCCAGCAGCTTATCAATCCCCGTGTCAGGTAGAAATTCACCCCTCCACTTT. This chain uses TRBV7-6 with TRBJ1-6; D unclear. V was cut by 2 bases and J by 7 bases, with 21 bases left in between. CDR3 length: 18 residues. CDR1 and CDR2 (germline): SGHVS, FNYEAQ.

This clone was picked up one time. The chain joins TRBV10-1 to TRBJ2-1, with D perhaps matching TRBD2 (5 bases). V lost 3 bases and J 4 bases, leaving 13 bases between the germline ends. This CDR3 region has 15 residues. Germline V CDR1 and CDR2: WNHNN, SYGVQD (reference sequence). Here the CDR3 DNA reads TGCGCCAGCAGTGACCCGGGGTCGAGGTACAATGAGCAGTTCTTC. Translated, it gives CASSDPGSRYNEQFF.

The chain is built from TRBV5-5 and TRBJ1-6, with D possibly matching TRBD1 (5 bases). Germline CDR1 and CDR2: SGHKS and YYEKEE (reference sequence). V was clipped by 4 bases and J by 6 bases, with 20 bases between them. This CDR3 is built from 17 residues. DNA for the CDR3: TGTGCCAGCAGCCCGCCCCCCGGGGGGGTCAGTAATTCACCCCTCCACTTT. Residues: CASSPPPGGVSNSPLHF.

The CDR3 loop reads CASGRTEAFF. In DNA, the CDR3 is TGTGCTAGTGGTCGTACTGAAGCTTTCTTT. This rearrangement joins TRBV12-5 to TRBJ1-1; D gene ambiguous. CDR3 size: 10 residues. The ends were cut back, 5 bases at V and 5 bases at J, with 3 bases in the middle. The germline V gene has CDR1 LGHNT and CDR2 FRNRAP.

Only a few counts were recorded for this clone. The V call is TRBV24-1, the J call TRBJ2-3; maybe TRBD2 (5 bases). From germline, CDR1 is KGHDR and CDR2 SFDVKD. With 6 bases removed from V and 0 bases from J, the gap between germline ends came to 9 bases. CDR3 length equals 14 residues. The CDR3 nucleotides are TGTGCCACCAGTAGGACGGGAAGCACAGATACGCAGTATTTT. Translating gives CATSRTGSTDTQYF.

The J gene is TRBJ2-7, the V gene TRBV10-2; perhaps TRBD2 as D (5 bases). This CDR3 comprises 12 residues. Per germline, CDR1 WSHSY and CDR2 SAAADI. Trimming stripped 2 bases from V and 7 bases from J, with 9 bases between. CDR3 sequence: CASSEGGYEQYF. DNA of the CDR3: TGCGCCAGCAGTGAGGGAGGCTATGAGCAGTACTTC.